This note documents a single T cell receptor beta chain sequence. V lost 3 bases to trimming and J lost 4 bases; unmatched junction nucleotides: 4. Germline-derived CDR1 and CDR2 are SGHTA and FQGNSA. The CDR3 totals 14 residues. Researchers sorted participants into cohorts using their self-reported clinical history. In the study's own analysis: Using reference gene primer amplification, nucleated cell counts were estimated. Generated by immunoSEQ multiplex PCR, the TCRdb table keeps only in-frame clones and is missing some. V, J and clone size are those of that table, while D and trimming were read from the DNA. Here the sample spans about 400,000 clones, 70% to 90% being singletons. These data originate in a study of blood T cell repertoires in COVID-19. About the study: Samples came from the United States, Italy and Spain, spanning acute and convalescent COVID-19. T cells, B-cell-depleted T cells, or PBMCs provided the cDNA or gDNA that served as material.

The sample consisted of PBMCs or T cells enriched from blood (not recorded which). This receptor was obtained from a woman aged 40-49 years with acute COVID-19. The gene calls are TRBV7-2 and TRBJ2-7; TRBD1 agrees at 9 bases. The CDR3 reads CASSLPDRGYEQYF. The DNA of the CDR3 is TGTGCCAGCAGCTTGCCGGACAGGGGATACGAGCAGTACTTC.